The following is a T cell receptor beta chain sequence with its context. Naive CD8 cells lacked CD45RO, underwent positive selection for CCR7 and left out terminally differentiated effector memory CD45RA+ cells. The CDR3 sequence is 11 residues long. With 3 bases removed from V and 5 bases from J, the gap between germline ends came to 5 bases. Germline CDR1 is SQVTM and CDR2 is ANQGSEA. Clones were sequenced by immunoSEQ multiplex PCR, and TCRdb holds only the in-frame ones, with some missing. The repertoire holds hundreds of thousands of clones, with roughly 96% as singletons. This sample was included in a study of shared clonotypes between healthy human individuals.

This clonotype was sampled from a woman aged 25 to 45 in good health. The chain joins TRBV29-1 to TRBJ2-1; D not certain. Sequencing was performed on naive CD8+ T cells sorted from blood. This CDR3 reads CSVDLNNEQFF. The CDR3 region has the DNA TGCAGCGTTGACCTGAACAATGAGCAGTTCTTC.